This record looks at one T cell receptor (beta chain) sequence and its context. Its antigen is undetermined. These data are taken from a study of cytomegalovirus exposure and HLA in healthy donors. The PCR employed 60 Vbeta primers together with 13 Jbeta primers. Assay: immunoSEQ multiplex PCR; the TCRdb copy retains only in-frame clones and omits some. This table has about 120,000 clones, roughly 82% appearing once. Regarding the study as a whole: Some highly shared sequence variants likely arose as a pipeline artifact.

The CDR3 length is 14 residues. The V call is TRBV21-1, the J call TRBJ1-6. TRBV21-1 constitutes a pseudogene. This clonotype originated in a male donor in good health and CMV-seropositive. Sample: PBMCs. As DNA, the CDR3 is TGTGCCAGCATCCCCGGTTCTAGGTTGGGACCCCTCCACTTT. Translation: CASIPGSRLGPLHF.